These 8 T cell receptor beta chains originate from one sample sequenced in a study of blood T cell repertoires in COVID-19. Data came from immunoSEQ multiplex PCR; TCRdb stores just in-frame clones and leaves some out. Of more than 350,000 clones in the sample, 70% to 90% were seen once. The sample was peripheral blood. The source is a woman under 40 with COVID-19, enrolled during active disease.

The chain carries TRBV19 and TRBJ2-3; tentative D call: TRBD1 (6 bases). Trimming stripped 6 bases from V and 2 bases from J, with 12 bases between. CDR1 and CDR2 from the germline V gene are LNHDA and SQIVND (reference sequence). This CDR3 contains 14 residues. CDR3 residues: CASRPGTSTDTQYF. CDR3 bases: TGTGCCAGTAGGCCCGGGACATCCACAGATACGCAGTATTTT.

The J gene is TRBJ1-2, the V gene TRBV3-1 (or the pseudogene TRBV3-2); D call uncertain. Trimming removed 11 bases from V and 6 bases from J, with 16 bases in between. Germline V gene sequence: CDR1 LGHDT, CDR2 YNNKEL (reference sequence). This CDR3 is built from 12 residues. The CDR3 sequence is CAPKEASDGYTF. CDR3 coding DNA: TGTGCCCCGAAGGAGGCGTCGGATGGCTACACCTTC.

The chain employs TRBV2 and TRBJ1-5; D not resolved. The V end lost 8 bases, the J end lost 1 base, and 12 bases lay between the germline ends. The CDR3 sequence is 14 residues long. Germline values: CDR1 SNHLY, CDR2 FYNNEI. The CDR3 DNA sequence: TGTGCCAGCGGCCCCTCCGGGAGCAATCAGCCCCAGCATTTT. Encoded protein: CASGPSGSNQPQHF.

The genes are TRBV4-1 and TRBJ2-1; 8 bases map to TRBD2. The V gene end was trimmed by 1 base and the J gene end by 8 bases; junction bases not matched to a gene: 7. CDR3 length: 15 residues. CDR1 and CDR2 from the germline V gene are MGHRA and YSYEKL. In DNA, the CDR3 is TGCGCCAGCAGCCAAGCCAGCGGGAGAACGGATGAGCAGTTCTTC. Translated: CASSQASGRTDEQFF.

The chain employs TRBV21-1 and TRBJ2-1; the D call in the table, TRBD2, was not verified against the DNA. TRBV21-1 is an annotated pseudogene. The CDR3 is 19 residues long. In DNA, the CDR3 is TGTGCCAGCAGGCCGGGGGGGTATAGCGGGAGGGCCTCGTACAATGAGCAGTTCTTC. This codes for CASRPGGYSGRASYNEQFF.

This chain connects TRBV10-1 to TRBJ2-3; 8 bases are a match to TRBD1. The CDR3 loop spans 16 amino acids. Germline lookup yields CDR1 WNHNN and CDR2 SYGVQD (reference sequence). V shed 4 bases and J 3 bases; nucleotides not matched to a gene: 9. The CDR3, as DNA: TGCGCCAGCAGTGCTGGGAAAGACAGGGGTACAGATACGCAGTATTTT. Amino acid sequence: CASSAGKDRGTDTQYF.

The genes are TRBV25-1 and TRBJ2-1, with 9 nucleotides matching TRBD2. V gave up 8 bases and J gave up 5 bases; unmatched junction bases: 7. The CDR3 runs 14 residues. Germline values: CDR1 MGHDK, CDR2 SYGVNS. The CDR3 DNA reads TGTGCCAGCCTTCCGGGACTAGCAGACAATGAGCAGTTCTTC. As protein: CASLPGLADNEQFF. Together with reference TRBV25-1 and TRBJ2-1, the CDR3 gives the full variable domain: EADIYQTPRYLVIGTGKKITLECSQTMGHDKMYWYQQDPGMELHLIHYSYGVNSTEKGDLSSESTVSRIRTEHFPLTLESARPSHTSQYLCASLPGLADNEQFFGPGTRLTVL.

The chain has TRBV6-5 and TRBJ1-4, with D possibly being TRBD1 (5 bases). Germline V gives CDR1 MNHEY, CDR2 SVGAGI. V gave up 3 bases and J gave up 6 bases, with 14 bases separating them. The CDR3 length is 15 residues. Written as DNA, the CDR3 is TGTGCCAGCAGTTATGGGAGGGGTAGATATGAAAAACTGTTTTTT. Amino acid sequence: CASSYGRGRYEKLFF.